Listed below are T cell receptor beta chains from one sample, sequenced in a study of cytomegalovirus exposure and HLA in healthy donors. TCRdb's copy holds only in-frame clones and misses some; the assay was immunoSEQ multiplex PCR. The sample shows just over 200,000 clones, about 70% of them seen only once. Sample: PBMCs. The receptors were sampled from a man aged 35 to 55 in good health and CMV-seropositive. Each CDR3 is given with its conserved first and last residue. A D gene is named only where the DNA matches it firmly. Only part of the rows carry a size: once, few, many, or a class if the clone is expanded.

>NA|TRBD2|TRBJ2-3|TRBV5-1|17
TGCGCCAGCAGCCCCGGACTAGCGGGGCTACTCACAGATACGCAGTATTTT
CASSPGLAGLLTDTQYF
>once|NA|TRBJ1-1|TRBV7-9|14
TGTTCCAGCAGCATGACAGTCGTTAACACTGAAGCTTTCTTT
CSSSMTVVNTEAFF
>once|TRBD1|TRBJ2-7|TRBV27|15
TGTGCCAGCAGTGGGAGACAGGGGTGGAGCGACGAGCAGTACTTC
CASSGRQGWSDEQYF
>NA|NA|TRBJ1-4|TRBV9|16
TGTGCCAGCAGCGTGGGGGGAGGGCAGGCTAATGAAAAACTGTTTTTT
CASSVGGGQANEKLFF
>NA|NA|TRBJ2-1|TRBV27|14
TGTGCCAGCAGTTTAGCAGGGGAGTACAATGAGCAGTTCTTC
CASSLAGEYNEQFF
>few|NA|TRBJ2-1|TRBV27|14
TGTGCCAGCAGTTTAAGAGGGGACACAATGGAGCAGTTCTTC
CASSLRGDTMEQFF
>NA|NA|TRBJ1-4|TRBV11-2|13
TGTGCCAGCAGCTTCCGGAGTAATGAAAAACTGTTTTTT
CASSFRSNEKLFF
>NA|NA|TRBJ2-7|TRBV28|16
TGTGCCAGCAGTTCAAGACACTCCAAAAATTCCTACGAGCAGTACTTC
CASSSRHSKNSYEQYF
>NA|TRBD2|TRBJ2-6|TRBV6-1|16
TGTGCCAGCAGTGACGACGGGGGGGCTGGGGCCAACGTCCTGACTTTC
CASSDDGGAGANVLTF
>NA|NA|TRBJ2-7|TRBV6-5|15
TGTGCCAGCAGTTTTAGGGGCAGGGGGGCCTACGAGCAGTACTTC
CASSFRGRGAYEQYF
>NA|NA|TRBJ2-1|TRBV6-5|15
TGTGCCAGCAGTCATAAGAACGGGTACTACAATGAGCAGTTCTTC
CASSHKNGYYNEQFF
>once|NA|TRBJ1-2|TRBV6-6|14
TGTGCCAGCAGTTACTCGAACACGGGCTATGGCTACACCTTC
CASSYSNTGYGYTF
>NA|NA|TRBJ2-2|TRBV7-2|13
TGTGCCAGCAGCTTAGAGAATAGTGGGGAGCTGTTTTTT
CASSLENSGELFF
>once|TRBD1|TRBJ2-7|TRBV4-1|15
TGCGCCAGCAGCCAAACGACAGGGAATAACTACGAGCAGTACTTC
CASSQTTGNNYEQYF
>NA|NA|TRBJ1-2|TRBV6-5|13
TGTGCCAGCACTATACAGGGCAACTATGGCTACACCTTC
CASTIQGNYGYTF
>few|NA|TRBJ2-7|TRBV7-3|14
TGTGCCAGCAGCTTGGGCGGGGTCTCCTACGAGCAGTACTTC
CASSLGGVSYEQYF
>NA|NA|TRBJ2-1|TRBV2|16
TGTGCCACCCTGCTTGAAGGGACGGGGGTACTCAATGAGCAGTTCTTC
CATLLEGTGVLNEQFF
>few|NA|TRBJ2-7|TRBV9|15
TGTGCCAGCAGCGGAGGACTGTCCTCTGGCTACGAGCAGTACTTC
CASSGGLSSGYEQYF
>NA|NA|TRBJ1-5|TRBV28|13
TGTGCCAGCAGTTCCGACAGTAATCAGCCCCAGCATTTT
CASSSDSNQPQHF
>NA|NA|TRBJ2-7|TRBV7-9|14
TGTTCCAGCAGCTCGACAGTCAACTCCTACGAGCAGTACTTC
CSSSSTVNSYEQYF
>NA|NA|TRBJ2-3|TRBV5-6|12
TGTGCCAGCAGCTTGTTAACAGATACGCAGTATTTT
CASSLLTDTQYF
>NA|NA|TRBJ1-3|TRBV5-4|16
TGTGCCAGCAGCGCCGGACAGTGGGGCTCTGGAAACACCATATATTTT
CASSAGQWGSGNTIYF
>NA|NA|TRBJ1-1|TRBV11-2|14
TGTGCCAGCAGCTTTGGACAGTTAAACACTGAAGCTTTCTTT
CASSFGQLNTEAFF
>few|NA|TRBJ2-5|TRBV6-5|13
TGTGCCAGCAGTACCCAGGGGCACCAGACCCAGTACTTC
CASSTQGHQTQYF
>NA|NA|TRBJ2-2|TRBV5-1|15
TGCGCCAGCAGTTCCACCGCCCGAGGCACCGGGGAGCTGTTTTTT
CASSSTARGTGELFF
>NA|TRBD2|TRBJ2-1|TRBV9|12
TGTGCCAGCTCCGGACTAGGCCTAGAGCAGTTCTTC
CASSGLGLEQFF
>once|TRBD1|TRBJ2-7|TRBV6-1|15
TGTGCCAGCATTGCCGGGACAGGGGTCTTCTACGAGCAGTACTTC
CASIAGTGVFYEQYF
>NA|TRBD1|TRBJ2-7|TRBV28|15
TGTGCCAGCAGTTCAGGGGGCGCCTGGGTCAACGAGCAGTACTTC
CASSSGGAWVNEQYF
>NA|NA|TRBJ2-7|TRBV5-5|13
TGTGCCAGCAGCTTGGACAGCACCAGACGGCAGTACTTC
CASSLDSTRRQYF
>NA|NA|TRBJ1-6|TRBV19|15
TGTGCCAGTAGTAGGACAGTCCCAGTGGAGTCACCCCTCCACTTT
CASSRTVPVESPLHF
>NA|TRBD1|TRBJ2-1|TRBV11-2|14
TGTGCCAGCAGCCCGACAGGGACGAACAATGAGCAGTTCTTC
CASSPTGTNNEQFF
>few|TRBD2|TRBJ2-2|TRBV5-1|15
TGCGCCAGCAGCAGGGAGGGGATGAACACCGGGGAGCTGTTTTTT
CASSREGMNTGELFF
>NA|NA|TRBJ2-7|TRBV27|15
TGTGCCAGCAGTTTAGGAGGGGCGTCAAGCTACGAGCAGTACTTC
CASSLGGASSYEQYF
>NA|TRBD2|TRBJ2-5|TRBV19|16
TGTGCCAGTAGTTCCTCCCCAGCGGGGGCTGGGGAGACCCAGTACTTC
CASSSSPAGAGETQYF
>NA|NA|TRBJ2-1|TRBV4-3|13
TGCGCCAGCAGCCAAGACAGGGTGAATGAGCAGTTCTTC
CASSQDRVNEQFF
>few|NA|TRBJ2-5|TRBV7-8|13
TGTGCCAGCAGCTTAGCAGGGGTCGAGACCCAGTACTTC
CASSLAGVETQYF
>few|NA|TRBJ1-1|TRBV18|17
TGTGCCAGCTCACCACCGAGCTTCCAGGATGGGTTGACTGAAGCTTTCTTT
CASSPPSFQDGLTEAFF
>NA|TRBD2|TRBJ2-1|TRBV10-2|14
TGCGCCAGCCTAGTGGGGAGGGGATACAATGAGCAGTTCTTC
CASLVGRGYNEQFF
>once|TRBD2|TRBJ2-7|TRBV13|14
TGTGCCAGCAGCACTCAGCGGGGGGTCTACGAGCAGTACTTC
CASSTQRGVYEQYF
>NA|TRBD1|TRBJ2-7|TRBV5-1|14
TGCGCCAGCACCTGGGACAGCGGTGTTTACGAGCAGTACTTC
CASTWDSGVYEQYF
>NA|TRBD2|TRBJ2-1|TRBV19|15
TGTGCCAGTAGTATAGGGTCGGGGGGGACGGGCGAGCAGTTCTTC
CASSIGSGGTGEQFF
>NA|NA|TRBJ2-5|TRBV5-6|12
TGTGCCAGCAGCCTAACCGGGACTCCCGCGTACTTC
CASSLTGTPAYF
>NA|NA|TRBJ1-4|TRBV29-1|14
TGCAGCGTAGCGCAGGGGTCAACTAATGAAAAACTGTTTTTT
CSVAQGSTNEKLFF
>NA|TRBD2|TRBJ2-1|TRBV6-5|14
TGTGCCAGCAGACGCCGGGGGGGCGACCATGAGCAGTTCTTC
CASRRRGGDHEQFF
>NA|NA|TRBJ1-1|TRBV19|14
TGTGCCAGTAGTTTGCCGGGAGTGAACACTGAAGCTTTCTTT
CASSLPGVNTEAFF
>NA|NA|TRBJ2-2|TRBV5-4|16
TGTGCCAGCAGCTTGGTAGGCTTGCGGGGTACCGGGGAGCTGTTTTTT
CASSLVGLRGTGELFF
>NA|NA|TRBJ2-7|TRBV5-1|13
TGCGCCAGCAGCCCCGGGATCGACCACGAGCAGTACTTC
CASSPGIDHEQYF
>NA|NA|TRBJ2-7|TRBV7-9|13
TGTGCCAGCAGCTTAGGCTCTGTACTCGAGCAGTACTTC
CASSLGSVLEQYF
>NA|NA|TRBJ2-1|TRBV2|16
TGTGCCAGCAGGGTCCGAGGGGGGGCCTCCTACAATGAGCAGTTCTTC
CASRVRGGASYNEQFF
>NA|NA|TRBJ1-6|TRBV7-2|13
TGTGCCAGCAGCTTGGACAGCAATTCACCCCTCCACTTT
CASSLDSNSPLHF
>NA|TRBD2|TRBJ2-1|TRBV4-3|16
TGCGCCAGCAGCCAGAGCCCAGCGGGGAATTACAATGAGCAGTTCTTC
CASSQSPAGNYNEQFF
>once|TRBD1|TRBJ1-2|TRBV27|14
TGTGCCAGCAGTACGCGACAGGGTCGGCATGGCTACACCTTC
CASSTRQGRHGYTF
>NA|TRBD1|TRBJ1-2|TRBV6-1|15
TGTGCCAGCAATCCCGGGACAGGGGGTCCCTATGGCTACACCTTC
CASNPGTGGPYGYTF
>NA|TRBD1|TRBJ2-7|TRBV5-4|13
TGTGCCAGCAGCTCGGGACAGGGGTACGAGCAGTACTTC
CASSSGQGYEQYF